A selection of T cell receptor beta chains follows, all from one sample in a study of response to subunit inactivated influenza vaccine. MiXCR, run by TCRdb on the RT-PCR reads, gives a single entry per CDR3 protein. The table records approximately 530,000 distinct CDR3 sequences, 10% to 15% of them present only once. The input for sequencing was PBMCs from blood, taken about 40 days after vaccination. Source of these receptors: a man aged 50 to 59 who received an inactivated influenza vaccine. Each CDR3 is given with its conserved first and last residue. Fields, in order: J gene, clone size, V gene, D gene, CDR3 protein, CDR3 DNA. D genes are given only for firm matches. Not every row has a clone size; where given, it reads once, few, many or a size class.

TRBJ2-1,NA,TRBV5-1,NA,CASSSGQIYNEQFF,TGCGCCAGCAGCTCGGGACAAATCTACAATGAGCAGTTCTTC
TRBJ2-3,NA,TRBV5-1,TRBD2,CASSLAKLPSGIGTDTQYF,TGCGCCAGCAGCTTGGCAAAACTACCTAGCGGGATCGGAACAGATACGCAGTATTTT
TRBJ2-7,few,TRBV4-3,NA,CASSQDTRAYEQYF,TGCGCCAGCAGCCAAGATACTAGGGCCTACGAGCAGTACTTC
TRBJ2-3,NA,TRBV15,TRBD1,CATSRNRGHQADTQYF,TGTGCCACCAGCAGGAACAGGGGCCACCAAGCAGATACGCAGTATTTT
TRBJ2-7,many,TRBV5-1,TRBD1,CASRAGTGTYEQYF,TGCGCCAGCAGGGCGGGGACAGGGACCTACGAGCAGTACTTC
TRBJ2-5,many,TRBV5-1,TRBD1,CASSPRTGDLQETQYF,TGCGCCAGCAGCCCTAGGACAGGGGACCTCCAAGAGACCCAGTACTTC
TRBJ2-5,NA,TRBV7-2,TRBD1,CASSPITGVQETQYF,TGTGCCAGCAGTCCAATTACAGGGGTCCAAGAGACCCAGTACTTC
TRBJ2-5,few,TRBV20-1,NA,CSARDNRDFGETQYF,TGCAGTGCTAGAGACAACCGGGACTTCGGGGAGACCCAGTACTTC
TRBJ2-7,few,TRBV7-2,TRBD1,CASSPIGTGNEQYF,TGTGCCAGCAGCCCAATCGGGACAGGGAACGAGCAGTACTTC
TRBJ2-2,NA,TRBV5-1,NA,CASSYRETGELFF,TGCGCCAGCAGCTACAGGGAGACCGGGGAGCTGTTTTTT
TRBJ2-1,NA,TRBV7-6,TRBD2,CASSPGLAGLWDEQFF,TGTGCCAGCAGCCCTGGACTAGCGGGACTTTGGGATGAGCAGTTCTTC
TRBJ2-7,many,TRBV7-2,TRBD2,CASSSGSGRASEQYF,TGTGCCAGCAGCTCCGGAAGCGGGAGGGCGAGCGAGCAGTACTTC
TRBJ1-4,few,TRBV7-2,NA,CASSLEGFSEKLFF,TGTGCCAGCAGCTTAGAAGGTTTCTCAGAAAAACTGTTTTTT
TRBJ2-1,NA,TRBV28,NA,CASSLIGGIERFF,TGTGCCAGCAGTTTAATTGGCGGGATTGAGAGGTTCTTC
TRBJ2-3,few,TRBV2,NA,CASSVGWVTDTQYF,TGTGCCAGCAGTGTGGGGTGGGTGACAGATACGCAGTATTTT
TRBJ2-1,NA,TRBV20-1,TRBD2,CCARDWTSGYGFNEQFF,TGCTGCGCTAGAGATTGGACTAGCGGTTATGGGTTCAATGAGCAGTTCTTC
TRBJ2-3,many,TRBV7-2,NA,CASRNPTDTQYF,TGTGCCAGCAGAAACCCCACAGATACGCAGTATTTT
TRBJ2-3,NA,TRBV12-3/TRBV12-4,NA,CASSPGYGTDTQYF,TGTGCCAGCAGCCCCGGATACGGTACAGATACGCAGTATTTT
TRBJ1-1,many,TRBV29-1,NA,CSVEDLISSRGDMNTEAFF,TGCAGCGTTGAAGATCTGATATCGAGTAGAGGGGACATGAACACTGAAGCTTTCTTT
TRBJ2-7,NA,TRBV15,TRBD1,CATSRTGYSYEQYF,TGTGCCACCAGCAGGACAGGGTACTCCTACGAGCAGTACTTC